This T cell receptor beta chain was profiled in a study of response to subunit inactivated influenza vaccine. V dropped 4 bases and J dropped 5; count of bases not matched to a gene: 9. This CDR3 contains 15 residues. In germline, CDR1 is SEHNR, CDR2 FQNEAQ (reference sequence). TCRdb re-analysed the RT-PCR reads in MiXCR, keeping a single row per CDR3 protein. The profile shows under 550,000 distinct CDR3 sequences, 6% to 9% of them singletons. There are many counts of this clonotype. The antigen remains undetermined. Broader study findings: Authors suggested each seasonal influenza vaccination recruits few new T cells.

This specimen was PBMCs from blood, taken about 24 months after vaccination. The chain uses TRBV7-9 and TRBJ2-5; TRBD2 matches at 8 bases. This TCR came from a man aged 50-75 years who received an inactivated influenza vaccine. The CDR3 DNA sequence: TGTGCCAGCAGCTCTCCGGGACTAGGGGCCGAGACCCAGTACTTC. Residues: CASSSPGLGAETQYF.